The next 19 T cell receptor beta chains were all read from a single sample in a study of T cells after posttransplantation cyclophosphamide. Only in-frame clones appear in the TCRdb table, and some are missing; sequencing was by immunoSEQ multiplex PCR. The table shows tens of thousands of clones, with 92% occurring only once. Sequencing was done on a sample of PBMCs. Every receptor here comes from a woman aged 45-59 years in good health and a related stem cell transplant donor.

The chain recombines TRBV28 with TRBJ2-7, with D perhaps TRBD2 (6 bases). This CDR3 comprises 17 residues. From germline, CDR1 is MDHEN and CDR2 SYDVKM. Trimming shortened V by 5 bases and J by 2 bases, and 22 bases separated the two germline ends. The CDR3: CASSAGFGLATAYEQYF. For the CDR3, the DNA is TGTGCCAGCAGTGCAGGGTTCGGGCTAGCGACTGCCTACGAGCAGTACTTC.

The J gene is TRBJ2-2, the V gene TRBV25-1; D is possibly TRBD1 (6 bases). Germline values: CDR1 MGHDK, CDR2 SYGVNS. Trimming pared 4 bases from V and 5 bases from J, leaving 20 bases between. CDR3 length: 17 residues. CDR3 coding DNA: TGTGCCAGCAGTGCCGAGGGTGGGGGCGAGGGGACCGGGGAGCTGTTTTTT. Translated: CASSAEGGGEGTGELFF.

This rearrangement joins TRBV18 to TRBJ2-6; tentative D call: TRBD1 (6 bases). This CDR3 is built from 16 residues. CDR1 and CDR2 (germline): KGHSH, LQKENI. Trimming removed 0 bases at V and 1 base at J, with 7 bases between. CDR3 region: CASSPPQGSGANVLTF. DNA for the CDR3: TGTGCCAGCTCACCACCCCAGGGGTCTGGGGCCAACGTCCTGACTTTC.

The gene calls are TRBV5-1 and TRBJ2-7; unclear D gene. The germline gives CDR1 SGHRS, CDR2 YFSETQ. V shed 1 base and J shed 2 bases, with 4 bases lying between them. The CDR3 extends over 12 amino acids. The CDR3: CASSLITYEQYF. CDR3 coding DNA: TGCGCCAGCAGCTTGATAACCTACGAGCAGTACTTC.

The rearrangement joins TRBV29-1 to TRBJ1-1, with D possibly matching TRBD1 (6 bases). Trimming removed 4 bases from V and 0 bases from J, with 9 bases in between. The CDR3 totals 13 residues. Germline loops: CDR1 SQVTM, CDR2 ANQGSEA. CDR3 DNA: TGCAGCGTTGGTGGACAGATGAACACTGAAGCTTTCTTT. Translated, it gives CSVGGQMNTEAFF.

The V gene is TRBV5-6, the J gene TRBJ1-2, with D possibly TRBD1 on 6 matching bases. There are 19 residues in the CDR3. V was cut by 3 bases and J by 3 bases, with 27 bases left in between. Germline V gene sequence: CDR1 SGHDT, CDR2 YYEEEE. CDR3 amino acids: CASSSDRGDKTLSDYGYTF. The CDR3 nucleotides are TGTGCCAGCAGCTCGGATCGGGGGGACAAAACATTATCGGACTATGGCTACACCTTC. Full variable domain (rest looked up from reference TRBV5-6 and TRBJ1-2): DAGVTQSPTHLIKTRGQQVTLRCSPKSGHDTVSWYQQALGQGPQFIFQYYEEEERQRGNFPDRFSGHQFPNYSSELNVNALLLGDSALYLCASSSDRGDKTLSDYGYTFGSGTRLTVV.

The chain is built from TRBV7-9 and TRBJ2-6; D ambiguous. The germline gives CDR1 SEHNR, CDR2 FQNEAQ (reference sequence). With 8 bases removed from V and 0 bases from J, the gap between germline ends came to 5 bases. This CDR3 is 13 amino acids long. CDR3 residues: CASRVSGANVLTF. In DNA, the CDR3 is TGTGCCAGCCGAGTCTCTGGGGCCAACGTCCTGACTTTC.

CDR3 sequence: CASNQDRERSPLHF. The CDR3 DNA reads TGTGCCAGTAACCAAGACAGGGAGAGGTCACCCCTCCACTTT. V and J are TRBV19 and TRBJ1-6, with 7 bases lining up with TRBD1. Germline V gene sequence: CDR1 LNHDA, CDR2 SQIVND (reference sequence). J gave up 10 bases and V 7 bases, and 10 bases lay outside the gene matches. This CDR3 is 14 amino acids long. Filled out from reference TRBV19 and TRBJ1-6, the complete variable domain reads DGGITQSPKYLFRKEGQNVTLSCEQNLNHDAMYWYRQDPGQGLRLIYYSQIVNDFQKGDIAEGYSVSREKKESFPLTVTSAQKNPTAFYLCASNQDRERSPLHFGNGTRLTVT.

The gene calls are TRBV9 and TRBJ2-7, with no clear D. The CDR3 sequence is 14 residues long. V lost 0 bases, J lost 2 bases, and 9 bases lay in between. Germline CDR1 SGDLS, CDR2 YYNGEE. The CDR3 spells CASSVGRIPYEQYF. The CDR3 DNA reads as TGTGCCAGCAGCGTAGGCAGGATTCCCTACGAGCAGTACTTC.

This sequence joins TRBV28 and TRBJ2-7; TRBD2 matches 13 bases. The CDR3 is 15 amino acids. CDR1 is MDHEN, CDR2 SYDVKM, per germline. The V gene end was trimmed by 5 bases and the J gene end by 5 bases; junction bases not matched to a gene: 6. The DNA of the CDR3 is TGTGCCAGCAGTCTAGGACTAGCGGGAGTTGACGAGCAGTACTTC. Translated: CASSLGLAGVDEQYF.

The chain employs TRBV5-1 and TRBJ2-7; D unresolved. This CDR3 has 11 residues. Germline loops: CDR1 SGHRS, CDR2 YFSETQ. Trimming took 5 bases from V and 4 from J, leaving 7 bases between them. This CDR3 reads CASREHYEQYF. The CDR3 region has the DNA TGCGCCAGCAGAGAGCATTACGAGCAGTACTTC. Drawing the rest from reference TRBV5-1 and TRBJ2-7, the complete variable domain is KAGVTQTPRYLIKTRGQQVTLSCSPISGHRSVSWYQQTPGQGLQFLFEYFSETQRNKGNFPGRFSGRQFSNSRSEMNVSTLELGDSALYLCASREHYEQYFGPGTRLTVT.

This sequence joins TRBV10-3 and TRBJ1-1; D unresolved. The CDR3 covers 14 residues. Trimming removed 6 bases at V and 1 base at J, with 12 bases between. CDR1 is ENHRY, CDR2 SYGVKD, per germline. Written as DNA, the CDR3 is TGTGCCATCAGGGGAGGAACGGAGAACACTGAAGCTTTCTTT. Encoded protein: CAIRGGTENTEAFF.

The chain uses TRBV10-3 and TRBJ1-1, with D perhaps TRBD1 (6 bases). Germline loops: CDR1 ENHRY, CDR2 SYGVKD. The CDR3 consists of 15 residues. The V end was cut by 8 bases, the J end by 3 bases, with 19 bases between. The DNA for the CDR3 is TGTGCCATCTGCCGAGACAGGAGTTGCGACACTGAAGCTTTCTTT. Translated: CAICRDRSCDTEAFF.

V is TRBV7-2 and J is TRBJ2-3; D is possibly TRBD1 (5 bases). V lost 0 bases, J lost 8 bases, and 12 bases lay in between. This CDR3 has 14 residues. CDR1 is SGHTA, CDR2 FQGNSA, per germline. The CDR3 DNA is TGTGCCAGCAGCTTAGCGAGTAGGGGCCTTACGCAGTATTTT. Its translation is CASSLASRGLTQYF.

J is TRBJ2-7 and V is TRBV10-2, with D uncertain. Trimming took 7 bases from V and 2 from J, leaving 9 bases between them. The CDR3 runs to 12 residues. From germline, CDR1 is WSHSY and CDR2 SAAADI. The CDR3 DNA reads TGCGCCAGCACTCAGGTACCCTACGAGCAGTACTTC. Amino acid sequence: CASTQVPYEQYF.

The count of this clone is one. This chain links TRBV5-1 with TRBJ2-3; 7 bases agree with TRBD1. CDR1 and CDR2 (germline): SGHRS, YFSETQ. V dropped 3 bases and J dropped 2; count of bases not matched to a gene: 3. This CDR3 has 14 residues. CDR3 loop: CASSWGQTTDTQYF. The CDR3 DNA follows: TGCGCCAGCAGCTGGGGACAGACCACAGATACGCAGTATTTT.

The V call is TRBV6-4, the J call TRBJ2-7; 11 bases fit TRBD2. V lost 6 bases and J lost 7; bases outside the gene matches: 8. Germline V gene data show CDR1 as MRHNA and CDR2 as SNTAGT. The length of the CDR3 is 14 residues. CDR3 protein: CASRLAGGPGEQYF. CDR3 in DNA: TGTGCCAGCAGGTTAGCGGGGGGGCCCGGAGAGCAGTACTTC.

The chain couples TRBV9 to TRBJ1-2, with 8 bases that match TRBD1. The germline gives CDR1 SGDLS, CDR2 YYNGEE. With 3 bases clipped from V and 6 bases from J, the junction kept 10 bases outside the gene matches. This CDR3 region has 15 residues. CDR3 coding DNA: TGTGCCAGCAGCGCCCAGGGGGCGAGTCTTCATGGCTACACCTTC. Translated, it gives CASSAQGASLHGYTF.

The rearrangement joins TRBV15 to TRBJ1-1; D is perhaps TRBD1 (5 bases). In germline, CDR1 is LNHNV, CDR2 YYDKDF (reference sequence). The V and J ends lost 1 base and 4 bases respectively, with 13 bases between them. The CDR3 loop spans 15 amino acids. The CDR3 DNA reads as TGTGCCACCAGCAGAGGCGGCGGGACGAGCACTGAAGCTTTCTTT. Protein: CATSRGGGTSTEAFF.